The 13 T cell receptor beta chains below come from one sample, sequenced in a study of T cell repertoires in cytomegalovirus infection. TCRdb itself ran the reads through MiXCR, one entry per CDR3 protein. The repertoire includes roughly 640,000 distinct CDR3 sequences, 20% to 25% of them detected once, and roughly 8% sits in the top ten. The sample comprised CD8+ T cells from PBMCs. The receptors come from a human donor in good health (CMV status not recorded). Some clones in this sample may be carry-over from other donors' samples.

Ten or more counts support this clonotype. V and J are TRBV7-6 and TRBJ2-4; D not certain. This CDR3 spans 15 amino acids. V was clipped by 0 bases and J by 2 bases, with 8 bases between them. Germline V gives CDR1 SGHVS, CDR2 FNYEAQ. In nucleotides, the CDR3 is TGTGCCAGCAGCTTAGCGCCAGGACCCAAAAACATTCAGTACTTC. Translating it yields CASSLAPGPKNIQYF.

In this sample, this clonotype turned up many times. The chain carries TRBV6-1 and TRBJ2-5; perhaps TRBD2 as D (5 bases). The CDR3 is 13 amino acids. V lost 1 base to trimming and J lost 5 bases, with 8 bases between them. CDR1 MNHNS and CDR2 SASEGT come from the germline V gene. The CDR3 nucleotides read TGTGCCAGCAGTGAAGACAGAGGGGAGACCCAGTACTTC. Its protein product is CASSEDRGETQYF.

The chain couples TRBV29-1 to TRBJ1-4; no definite D call. This CDR3 has 14 amino acids. Germline loops: CDR1 SQVTM, CDR2 ANQGSEA. The V end lost 2 bases, the J end lost 8 bases, and 15 bases lay between the germline ends. The CDR3: CSVERSGEEEKLFF. The CDR3, as DNA: TGCAGCGTTGAACGATCCGGTGAGGAAGAAAAACTGTTTTTT.

There are many counts of this clonotype. The rearrangement joins TRBV7-9 to TRBJ1-2; D may be TRBD1 (5 bases). Trimming stripped 5 bases from V and 7 bases from J, with 14 bases between. Germline loops: CDR1 SEHNR, CDR2 FQNEAQ (reference sequence). The CDR3 totals 13 residues. CDR3 coding DNA: TGTGCCAGCAGCGTTCTAAAGGGACCTGGCTACACCTTC. Its translation is CASSVLKGPGYTF.

This clonotype was recorded at least ten times. The rearrangement uses TRBV11-2 and TRBJ2-3; D perhaps matches TRBD2 (7 bases). The germline V and J ends were trimmed by 5 bases and 0 bases, with 12 bases remaining between them. Germline V gene sequence: CDR1 SGHAT, CDR2 FQNNGV. The CDR3 runs to 15 residues. CDR3 sequence reads: CASSPGEGSTDTQYF. The CDR3 DNA is TGTGCCAGCAGCCCAGGGGAGGGGAGCACAGATACGCAGTATTTT.

Ten or more counts support this clonotype. V is TRBV5-6 and J is TRBJ2-3, with D hard to call. V gave up 0 bases and J gave up 6 bases, with 11 bases separating them. The CDR3 is made up of 14 amino acids. CDR1 and CDR2 (germline): SGHDT, YYEEEE. CDR3 nucleotide sequence: TGTGCCAGCAGCTTGGATAGGCCGGCGGATACGCAGTATTTT. The encoded protein is CASSLDRPADTQYF.

This clonotype occurred a few times. The rearrangement links TRBV12-3 or TRBV12-4 to TRBJ2-6; the D gene is possibly TRBD2 (6 bases). Trimming took off 7 bases at V and 2 bases at J, with 12 bases between the two ends. The length of the CDR3 is 15 residues. The CDR3 here is CASTSGLAGANVLTF. In DNA form, the CDR3 reads TGTGCCAGCACTTCGGGACTTGCTGGGGCCAACGTCCTGACTTTC.

This chain connects TRBV6-6 to TRBJ2-2; TRBD1 aligns across 7 bases. Germline V gene lookup returns CDR1 MNHNY and CDR2 SVGAGI (reference sequence). The CDR3 runs to 14 residues. V shed 6 bases and J 4 bases; nucleotides not matched to a gene: 5. In DNA, the CDR3 is TGTGCCAGCAGCGACAGGGAGTTCACCGGGGAGCTGTTTTTT. It specifies CASSDREFTGELFF.

A remark on this clonotype: A much larger clone lies a single base off, so this may be a read error. The chain carries TRBV7-9 and TRBJ2-1; maybe TRBD2 (5 bases). The J call may be faulty, since TRBJ2-7 better matches the DNA end. CDR3 length: 15 amino acids. CDR1 is SEHNR and CDR2 is FQNEAQ in the germline V gene (reference sequence). CDR3 in amino acids: CASKMIEGIYNEQYF. CDR3 nucleotides: TGTGCCAGCAAAATGATAGAGGGCATCTACAATGAGCAGTACTTC.

This clonotype was seen many times. This sequence joins TRBV19 and TRBJ2-1; 7 nucleotides match TRBD1. V lost 3 bases, J lost 9 bases, and 14 bases stayed unmatched. This CDR3 has 16 amino acids. Germline assignment: CDR1 LNHDA and CDR2 SQIVND (reference sequence). CDR3 DNA sequence: TGTGCCAGTAGTATGGATGCGACAGGGTCCTACTTTGAGCAGTTCTTC. This translates into CASSMDATGSYFEQFF.

The chain recombines TRBV7-9 with TRBJ2-1, with unresolved D. The CDR3 has 12 residues. CDR1 is SEHNR and CDR2 is FQNEAQ in the germline V gene (reference sequence). V lost 1 base to trimming and J lost 9 bases, with 7 bases between them. CDR3: CASSLEGIEQFF. The CDR3 nucleotides read TGTGCCAGCAGCTTAGAAGGGATTGAGCAGTTCTTC.

This clonotype was observed a handful of times. The chain carries TRBV29-1 and TRBJ2-7; D may be TRBD1 (6 bases). This CDR3 has 14 amino acids. The germline V and J ends were trimmed by 1 base and 4 bases, with 14 bases remaining between them. Germline lookup yields CDR1 SQVTM and CDR2 ANQGSEA. This CDR3 reads CSVEVSDRGYEQYF. The DNA for the CDR3 is TGCAGCGTTGAAGTATCGGACAGAGGATACGAGCAGTACTTC.

The V and J genes are TRBV7-9 and TRBJ2-1, with D perhaps matching TRBD2 (6 bases). This CDR3 is 16 amino acids long. CDR1 SEHNR and CDR2 FQNEAQ come from the germline V gene (reference sequence). Trimming cost V 0 bases and J 0 bases, with 9 bases left between them. The CDR3 is CASSLALLASYNEQFF. The CDR3 DNA reads TGTGCCAGCAGCTTAGCGCTACTAGCCTCCTACAATGAGCAGTTCTTC.